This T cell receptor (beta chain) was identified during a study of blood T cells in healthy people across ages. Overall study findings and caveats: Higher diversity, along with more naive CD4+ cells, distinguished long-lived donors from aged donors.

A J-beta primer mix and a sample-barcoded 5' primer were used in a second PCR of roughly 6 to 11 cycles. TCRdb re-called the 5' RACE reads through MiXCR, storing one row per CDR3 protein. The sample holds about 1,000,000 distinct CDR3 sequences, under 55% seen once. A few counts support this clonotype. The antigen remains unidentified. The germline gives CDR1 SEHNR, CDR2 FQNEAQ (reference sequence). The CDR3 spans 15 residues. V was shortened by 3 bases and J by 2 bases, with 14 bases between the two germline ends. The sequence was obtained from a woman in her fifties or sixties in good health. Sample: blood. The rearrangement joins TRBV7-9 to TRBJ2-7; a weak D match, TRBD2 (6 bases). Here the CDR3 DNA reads TGTGCCAGCAGCTTTCGTAGCGGAAGGGCCTACGAGCAGTACTTC. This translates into CASSFRSGRAYEQYF. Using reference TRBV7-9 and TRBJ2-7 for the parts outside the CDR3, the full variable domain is DTGVSQNPRHKITKRGQNVTFRCDPISEHNRLYWYRQTLGQGPEFLTYFQNEAQLEKSRLLSDRFSAERPKGSFSTLEIQRTEQGDSAMYLCASSFRSGRAYEQYFGPGTRLTVT.